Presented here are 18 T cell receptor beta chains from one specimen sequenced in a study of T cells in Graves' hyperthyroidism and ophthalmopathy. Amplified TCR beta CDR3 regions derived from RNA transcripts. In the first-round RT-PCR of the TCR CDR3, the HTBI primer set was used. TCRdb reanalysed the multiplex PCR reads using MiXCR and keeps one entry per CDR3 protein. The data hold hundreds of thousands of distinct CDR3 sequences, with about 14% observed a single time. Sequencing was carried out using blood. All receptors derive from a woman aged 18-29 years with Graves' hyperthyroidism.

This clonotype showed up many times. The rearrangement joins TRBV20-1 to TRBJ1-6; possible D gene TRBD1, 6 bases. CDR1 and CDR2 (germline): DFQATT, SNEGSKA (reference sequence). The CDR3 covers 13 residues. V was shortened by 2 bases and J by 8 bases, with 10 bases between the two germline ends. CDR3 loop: CSARPDSYSPLHF. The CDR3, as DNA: TGCAGTGCTAGACCGGACAGTTATTCACCCCTCCACTTT.

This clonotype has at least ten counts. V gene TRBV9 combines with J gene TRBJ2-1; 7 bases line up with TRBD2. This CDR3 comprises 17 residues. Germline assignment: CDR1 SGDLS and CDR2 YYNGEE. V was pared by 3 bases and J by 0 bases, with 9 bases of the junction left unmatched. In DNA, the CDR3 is TGTGCCAGCAGCGGACGACTAGCAGGAAGCTCCTACAATGAGCAGTTCTTC. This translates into CASSGRLAGSSYNEQFF.

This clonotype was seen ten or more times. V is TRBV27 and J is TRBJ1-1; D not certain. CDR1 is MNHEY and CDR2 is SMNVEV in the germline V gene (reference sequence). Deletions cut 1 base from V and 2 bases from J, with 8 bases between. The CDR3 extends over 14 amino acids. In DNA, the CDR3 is TGTGCCAGCAGTTTATATCGTGATAACACTGAAGCTTTCTTT. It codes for CASSLYRDNTEAFF.

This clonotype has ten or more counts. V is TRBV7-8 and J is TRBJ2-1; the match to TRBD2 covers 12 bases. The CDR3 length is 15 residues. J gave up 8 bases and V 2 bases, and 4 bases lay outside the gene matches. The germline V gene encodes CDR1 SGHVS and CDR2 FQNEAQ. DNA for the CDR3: TGTGCCAGCAGCTTATTGACTAGCGGGAGCTATGAGCAGTTCTTC. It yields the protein CASSLLTSGSYEQFF. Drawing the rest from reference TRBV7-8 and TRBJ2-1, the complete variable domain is GAGVSQSPRYKVAKRGQDVALRCDPISGHVSLFWYQQALGQGPEFLTYFQNEAQLDKSGLPSDRFFAERPEGSVSTLKIQRTQQEDSAVYLCASSLLTSGSYEQFFGPGTRLTVL.

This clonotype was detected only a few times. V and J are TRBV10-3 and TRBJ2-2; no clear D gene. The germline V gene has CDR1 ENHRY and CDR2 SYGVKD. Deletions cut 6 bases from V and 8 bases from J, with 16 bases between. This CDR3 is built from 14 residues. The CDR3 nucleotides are TGTGCCATCAGCCCGGAGACCTTCGATGGGGAGCTGTTTTTT. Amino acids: CAISPETFDGELFF.

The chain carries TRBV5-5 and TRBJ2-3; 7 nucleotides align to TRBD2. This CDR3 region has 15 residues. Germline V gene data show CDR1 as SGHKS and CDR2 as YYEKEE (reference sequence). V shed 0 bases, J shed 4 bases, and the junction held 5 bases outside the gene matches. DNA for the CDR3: TGTGCCAGCAGCTTGGAACTAGCGTTATCAGATACGCAGTATTTT. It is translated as CASSLELALSDTQYF.

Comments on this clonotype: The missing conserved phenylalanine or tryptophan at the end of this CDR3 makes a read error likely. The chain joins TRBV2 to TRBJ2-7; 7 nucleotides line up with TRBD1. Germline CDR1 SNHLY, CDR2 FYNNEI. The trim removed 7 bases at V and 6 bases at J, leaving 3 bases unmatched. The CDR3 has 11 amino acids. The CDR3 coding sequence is TGTGCCAGCATAAACAGGGGCGAGCAGTACCTC. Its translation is CASINRGEQYL.

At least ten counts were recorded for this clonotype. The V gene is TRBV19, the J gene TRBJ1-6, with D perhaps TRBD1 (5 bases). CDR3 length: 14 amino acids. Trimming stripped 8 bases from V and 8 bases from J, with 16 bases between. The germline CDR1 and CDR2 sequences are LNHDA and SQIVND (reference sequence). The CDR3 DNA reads TGTGCCAGTTCCCGTGGGGGTTTAGATTCACCCCTCCACTTT. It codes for CASSRGGLDSPLHF. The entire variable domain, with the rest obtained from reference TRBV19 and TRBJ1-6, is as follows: DGGITQSPKYLFRKEGQNVTLSCEQNLNHDAMYWYRQDPGQGLRLIYYSQIVNDFQKGDIAEGYSVSREKKESFPLTVTSAQKNPTAFYLCASSRGGLDSPLHFGNGTRLTVT.

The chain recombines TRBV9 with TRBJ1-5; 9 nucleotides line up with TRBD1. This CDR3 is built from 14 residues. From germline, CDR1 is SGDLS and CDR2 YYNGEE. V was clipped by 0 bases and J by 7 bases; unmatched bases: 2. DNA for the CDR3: TGTGCCAGCAGCGTAGGGACAGGGGAACAGCCCCAGCATTTT. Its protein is CASSVGTGEQPQHF. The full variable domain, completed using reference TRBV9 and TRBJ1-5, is DSGVTQTPKHLITATGQRVTLRCSPRSGDLSVYWYQQSLDQGLQFLIQYYNGEERAKGNILERFSAQQFPDLHSELNLSSLELGDSALYFCASSVGTGEQPQHFGDGTRLSIL.

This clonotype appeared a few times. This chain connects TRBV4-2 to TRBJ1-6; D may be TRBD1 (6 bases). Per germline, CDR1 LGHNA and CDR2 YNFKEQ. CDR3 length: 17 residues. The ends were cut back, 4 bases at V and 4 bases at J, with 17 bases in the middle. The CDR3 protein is CASSLSAVGQYNSPLHF. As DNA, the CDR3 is TGTGCCAGCAGCCTATCAGCAGTTGGACAGTATAATTCACCCCTCCACTTT.

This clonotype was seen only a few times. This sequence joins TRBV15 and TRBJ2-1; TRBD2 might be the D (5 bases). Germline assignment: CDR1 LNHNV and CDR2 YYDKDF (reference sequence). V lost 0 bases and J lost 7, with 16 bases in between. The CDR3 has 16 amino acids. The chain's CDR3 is CATSREALAGRNEQFF. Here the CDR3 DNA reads TGTGCCACCAGCAGAGAGGCCCTAGCAGGCCGGAATGAGCAGTTCTTC.

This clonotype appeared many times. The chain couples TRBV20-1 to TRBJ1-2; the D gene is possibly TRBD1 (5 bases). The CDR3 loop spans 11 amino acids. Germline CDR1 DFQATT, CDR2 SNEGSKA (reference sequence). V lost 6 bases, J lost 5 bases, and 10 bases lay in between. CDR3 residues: CSALTAYGYTF. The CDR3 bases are TGCAGTGCCCTGACAGCATATGGCTACACCTTC.

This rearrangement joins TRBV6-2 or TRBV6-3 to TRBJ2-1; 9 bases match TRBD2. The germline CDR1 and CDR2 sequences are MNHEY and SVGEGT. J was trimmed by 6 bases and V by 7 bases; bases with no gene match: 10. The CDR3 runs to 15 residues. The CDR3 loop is CASKVIAGESNEQFF. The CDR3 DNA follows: TGTGCCAGCAAGGTAATAGCGGGAGAGTCCAATGAGCAGTTCTTC.

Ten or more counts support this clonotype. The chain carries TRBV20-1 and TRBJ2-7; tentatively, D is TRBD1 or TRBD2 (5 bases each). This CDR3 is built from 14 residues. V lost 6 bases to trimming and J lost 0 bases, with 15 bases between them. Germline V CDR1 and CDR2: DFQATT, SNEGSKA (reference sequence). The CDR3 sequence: CSASGPQSSYEQYF. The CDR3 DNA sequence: TGCAGTGCGTCGGGACCGCAGAGCTCCTACGAGCAGTACTTC.

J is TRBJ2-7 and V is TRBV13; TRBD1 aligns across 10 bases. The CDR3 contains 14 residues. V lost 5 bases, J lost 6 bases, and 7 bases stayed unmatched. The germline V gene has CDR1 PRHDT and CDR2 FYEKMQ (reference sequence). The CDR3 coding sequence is TGTGCCAGCAGCATCGGGACAGGGGTTTTCGAGCAGTACTTC. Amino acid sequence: CASSIGTGVFEQYF.

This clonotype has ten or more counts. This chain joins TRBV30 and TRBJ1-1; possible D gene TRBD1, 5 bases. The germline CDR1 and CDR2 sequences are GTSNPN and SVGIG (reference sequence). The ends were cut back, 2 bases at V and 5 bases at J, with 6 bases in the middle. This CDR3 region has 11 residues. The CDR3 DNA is TGTGCCTGGAGTTGGGGGACTGAAGCTTTCTTT. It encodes CAWSWGTEAFF.

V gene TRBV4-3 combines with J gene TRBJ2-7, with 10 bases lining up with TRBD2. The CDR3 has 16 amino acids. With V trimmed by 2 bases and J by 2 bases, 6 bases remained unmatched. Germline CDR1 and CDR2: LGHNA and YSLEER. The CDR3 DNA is TGCGCCAGCAGCCAAACCCGACTAGCGGGCGCCTACGAGCAGTACTTC. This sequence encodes CASSQTRLAGAYEQYF.

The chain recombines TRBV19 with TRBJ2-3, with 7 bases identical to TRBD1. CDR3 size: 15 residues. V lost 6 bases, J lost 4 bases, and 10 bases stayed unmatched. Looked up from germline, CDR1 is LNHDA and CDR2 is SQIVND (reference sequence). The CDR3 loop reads CASRMTGMGSDTQYF. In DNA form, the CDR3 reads TGTGCCAGTAGGATGACAGGGATGGGTTCAGATACGCAGTATTTT.